Below are 32 T cell receptor beta chains sequenced from a single sample in a study of blood T cells in healthy people across ages. Through a sample-barcoded 5' primer and a J-beta primer mix, a second PCR was run for roughly 7 to 11 cycles. Using its own MiXCR run on the 5' RACE reads, TCRdb lists one record per CDR3 protein. The sample includes about 780,000 distinct CDR3 sequences, around 45% of them seen just once. Sequences were obtained from blood. These receptors were taken from an elderly man in good health.

The chain couples TRBV5-1 to TRBJ2-1; 8 bases agree with TRBD2. TRBJ2-7 explains the end of the DNA better; the J call may be wrong. This CDR3 spans 15 amino acids. Germline V CDR1 and CDR2: SGHRS, YFSETQ. The DNA for the CDR3 is TGCGCCAGCAGACCGGGAGGGTTCTCCTACAATGAGCAGTACTTC. Its translation is CASRPGGFSYNEQYF.

In its sample, this clonotype was seen many times. Germline is not matched at one junction end, which may reflect a read error. The rearrangement joins TRBV7-2 to TRBJ2-5; no firm D call. The CDR3 contains 12 residues. Germline V lookup: CDR1 SGHTA, CDR2 FQGNSA. The CDR3 sequence is CASSLTQETQYF. The CDR3 DNA follows: TGCGCCAGCAGCTTAACTCAAGAGACCCAGTACTTC.

Turning to this clonotype: A much bigger clone sits one base away, suggesting this may be a read error. The gene calls are TRBV12-3 or TRBV12-4 and TRBJ2-4, with 7 bases identical to TRBD2. The CDR3 consists of 15 residues. The CDR3 DNA sequence: TGTGCCAGCAGTCTCGGGGCGGGAGATGGTGAGACCCAGTGCTTC. Residues: CASSLGAGDGETQCF.

In DNA, the CDR3 is TGTGCCAGCAGTGCAGGGACTAGCACCTACAATGAGCAGTTCTTC. It encodes CASSAGTSTYNEQFF. This chain connects TRBV6-4 to TRBJ2-1; 9 bases are shared with TRBD2. CDR1 is MRHNA, CDR2 SNTAGT, per germline. J gave up 2 bases and V 4 bases, and 3 bases lay outside the gene matches. CDR3 length: 15 residues.

The gene calls are TRBV7-2 and TRBJ2-5; 10 bases align to TRBD2. Trimming removed 4 bases from V and 2 bases from J; junction bases left unmatched: 7. Germline CDR1 reads SGHTA; CDR2 reads FQGNSA. The CDR3 sequence is 16 residues long. Written as DNA, the CDR3 is TGTGCCAGCAGCTCACCTAGCGGGGGCCAACAAGAGACCCAGTACTTC. Its translation is CASSSPSGGQQETQYF. Using reference TRBV7-2 and TRBJ2-5 for the parts outside the CDR3, the full variable domain is GAGVSQSPSNKVTEKGKDVELRCDPISGHTALYWYRQSLGQGLEFLIYFQGNSAPDKSGLPSDRFSAERTGGSVSTLTIQRTQQEDSAVYLCASSSPSGGQQETQYFGPGTRLLVL.

This clonotype has only a few counts. The chain couples TRBV20-1 to TRBJ2-7, with D possibly called TRBD1 or TRBD2 (5 bases each). The V gene lost 0 bases and the J gene lost 7 bases, with 16 bases spanning the gap. The germline V gene has CDR1 DFQATT and CDR2 SNEGSKA (reference sequence). This CDR3 has 14 residues. The CDR3 DNA sequence: TGCAGTGCTAGAGATCTGGGGACGAGAAATGAGCAGTACTTC. Its protein is CSARDLGTRNEQYF.

A remark on this clonotype: Germline and junction disagree at one end, which may indicate a read error. J is TRBJ2-3 and V is TRBV9; D is perhaps TRBD1 or TRBD2 (7 bases each). Germline loops: CDR1 SGDLS, CDR2 YYNGEE. There are 17 residues in the CDR3. DNA for the CDR3: TGTGCCAGCAGCGTAGGGGGAGGGGCCCTTGGGACAGAGACGCAGTATTTT. Amino acids: CASSVGGGALGTETQYF.

This clonotype was seen just once. CDR3 in DNA: TGTGCCAGCAGCCCCCCGGGGGTTGAGCAGTTCTTC. This translates into CASSPPGVEQFF. The V and J genes are TRBV6-2 or TRBV6-3 and TRBJ2-1; D might be TRBD2 (6 bases). CDR3 length: 12 residues. The V end was cut by 6 bases, the J end by 9 bases, with 12 bases between. From germline, CDR1 is MNHEY and CDR2 SVGEGT.

This chain links TRBV20-1 with TRBJ2-6, with D maybe TRBD2 (6 bases). With 5 bases removed from V and 0 bases from J, the gap between germline ends came to 14 bases. The CDR3 is made up of 16 amino acids. Germline V gene sequence: CDR1 DFQATT, CDR2 SNEGSKA (reference sequence). Written as DNA, the CDR3 is TGCAGTGCTCCCACACTAGCCGGCTCTGGGGCCAACGTCCTGACTTTC. This codes for CSAPTLAGSGANVLTF.

The chain links TRBV20-1 to TRBJ2-7; TRBD1 or TRBD2 may be the D gene (5 bases each). CDR1 is DFQATT, CDR2 SNEGSKA, per germline (reference sequence). The CDR3 extends over 13 amino acids. Trimming removed 5 bases at V and 5 bases at J, with 16 bases between. The CDR3 loop is CSAEWGIRNEQYF. The CDR3 DNA sequence: TGCAGTGCTGAATGGGGGATTCGGAACGAGCAGTACTTC.

This clonotype was recorded a few times. The V and J genes are TRBV29-1 and TRBJ2-7; 7 bases align to TRBD2. With 5 bases clipped from V and 0 bases from J, the junction kept 4 bases outside the gene matches. In germline, CDR1 is SQVTM, CDR2 ANQGSEA. This CDR3 is 13 amino acids long. CDR3 coding DNA: TGCAGCGTTATAGCGGGCCCCTCCTACGAGCAGTACTTC. This codes for CSVIAGPSYEQYF.

This clonotype was detected only a few times. V gene TRBV5-1 combines with J gene TRBJ2-1; 12 nucleotides align to TRBD1. Trimming cost V 7 bases and J 7 bases; bases outside gene matches: 6. The CDR3 runs to 14 residues. Germline CDR1 reads SGHRS; CDR2 reads YFSETQ. The CDR3 sequence is CASRGQGAGNEQFF. CDR3 nucleotide sequence: TGCGCCAGCCGGGGACAGGGGGCCGGGAATGAGCAGTTCTTC.

This clonotype has more than one count but fewer than ten. The V call is TRBV5-6, the J call TRBJ2-3, with D possibly TRBD1 on 6 matching bases. Germline-derived CDR1 and CDR2 are SGHDT and YYEEEE. Trimming stripped 4 bases from V and 6 bases from J, with 18 bases between. The CDR3 length is 15 residues. The CDR3 region is CASSTDRIPPDTQYF. The CDR3 DNA reads TGTGCCAGCAGCACTGACAGGATCCCTCCCGATACGCAGTATTTT.

This clonotype turned up a few times. The chain combines TRBV20-1 with TRBJ2-4, with 9 bases lining up with TRBD1. TRBJ2-7 matches the DNA end more closely, so the J call is doubtful. Germline V gene data show CDR1 as DFQATT and CDR2 as SNEGSKA (reference sequence). The CDR3 is made up of 17 amino acids. CDR3 nucleotide sequence: TGCAGTGCTAGCGGGCGACCGGGACAGGGTTTATCTTCCGAGCAGTACTTC. Translation: CSASGRPGQGLSSEQYF.

V and J are TRBV24-1 and TRBJ2-4; TRBD1 matches 8 bases. The tail of the sequence fits TRBJ2-5 better, so the J call may be wrong. The CDR3 extends over 16 amino acids. From germline, CDR1 is KGHDR and CDR2 SFDVKD. The CDR3 coding sequence is TGTGCCACCAGTGATTTAGGGGACAGGTCCCAAGAGACCCAGTACTTC. Encoded protein: CATSDLGDRSQETQYF.

This clonotype came up a few times. V and J are TRBV25-1 and TRBJ2-1, with 8 bases identical to TRBD2. The CDR3 is 14 amino acids. V was pared by 5 bases and J by 2 bases, with 2 bases of the junction left unmatched. CDR1 MGHDK and CDR2 SYGVNS come from the germline V gene. DNA for the CDR3: TGTGCCAGCAGTACCGGGAGGGCCTACAATGAGCAGTTCTTC. It codes for CASSTGRAYNEQFF.

The V gene is TRBV19, the J gene TRBJ2-1; 10 bases map to TRBD2. CDR3 length: 16 residues. In germline, CDR1 is LNHDA, CDR2 SQIVND (reference sequence). The V and J ends lost 4 bases and 8 bases, in that order; junction bases with no gene match: 11. The chain's CDR3 is CASSTSAGGLGDEQFF. The CDR3 DNA reads TGTGCCAGTAGTACATCAGCGGGAGGGTTGGGCGATGAGCAGTTCTTC.

This chain connects TRBV12-3 or TRBV12-4 to TRBJ2-1; D gene ambiguous. Deletions cut 5 bases from V and 4 bases from J, with 15 bases between. This CDR3 comprises 15 residues. CDR3 in amino acids: CASSPTWGRYNEQFF. The CDR3 region has the DNA TGTGCCAGCAGTCCCACCTGGGGTCGGTACAATGAGCAGTTCTTC.

This clonotype appeared a few times. The V and J genes are TRBV7-2 and TRBJ2-3, with 8 nucleotides matching TRBD1. The germline V gene encodes CDR1 SGHTA and CDR2 FQGNSA. Trimming took 3 bases from V and 3 from J; bases not matched to a gene: 5. The length of the CDR3 is 15 residues. The CDR3 DNA sequence: TGTGCCAGCAGCTTTCCAGGGGGCAAAACAGATACGCAGTATTTT. Protein product: CASSFPGGKTDTQYF.

This clonotype was recorded once. The chain joins TRBV6-5 to TRBJ1-1; the match to TRBD1 covers 7 bases. CDR1 MNHEY and CDR2 SVGAGI come from the germline V gene. V was clipped by 7 bases and J by 4 bases; unmatched bases: 15. The CDR3 totals 16 residues. Written as DNA, the CDR3 is TGTGCCAGCACCAACGCATTAAGGGGGCCGGGCACTGAAGCTTTCTTT. It encodes CASTNALRGPGTEAFF.

This clonotype occurred many times. CDR3 protein: CASSPEYEQYF. In nucleotides, the CDR3 is TGTGCCAGCTCACCAGAGTACGAGCAGTACTTC. J is TRBJ2-7 and V is TRBV18; D gene uncertain. There are 11 residues in the CDR3. The germline V gene encodes CDR1 KGHSH and CDR2 LQKENI. The ends were cut back, 2 bases at V and 4 bases at J, with 3 bases in the middle.

The chain is built from TRBV29-1 and TRBJ2-1, with TRBD1 matching 10 bases. The V segment lost 6 bases and the J segment 7 bases; nucleotides outside the gene matches: 6. The CDR3 is 13 amino acids. CDR1 is SQVTM and CDR2 is ANQGSEA in the germline V gene. CDR3 DNA: TGCAGCGTACGGACAGGGGGGTTGAATGAGCAGTTCTTC. Its translation is CSVRTGGLNEQFF.

This clonotype was observed at least ten times. CDR3: CATSRERGSSYNEQFF. The CDR3 bases are TGTGCCACCAGCAGAGAGCGGGGGAGCTCCTACAATGAGCAGTTCTTC. The chain uses TRBV15 and TRBJ2-1; TRBD2 agrees at 7 bases. With 0 bases clipped from V and 0 bases from J, the junction kept 2 bases outside the gene matches. Germline loops: CDR1 LNHNV, CDR2 YYDKDF (reference sequence). The length of the CDR3 is 16 residues.

This clonotype was detected only once. The genes are TRBV3-1 and TRBJ2-5; 10 bases fit TRBD1. Per the germline V gene, CDR1 is LGHDT and CDR2 is YNNKEL (reference sequence). This CDR3 is 13 amino acids long. J gave up 11 bases and V 6 bases, and 9 bases lay outside the gene matches. The CDR3 DNA sequence: TGTGCCAGCAGGGGACAGGGGAACAATGAGCAGTACTTC. Protein: CASRGQGNNEQYF.

This clonotype was seen repeatedly, ten times or more. This sequence joins TRBV5-6 and TRBJ1-1; D call uncertain. Germline CDR1 and CDR2: SGHDT and YYEEEE. The CDR3 length is 13 residues. V lost 0 bases and J lost 5, with 8 bases in between. The chain's CDR3 is CASSLGRTTEAFF. DNA of the CDR3: TGTGCCAGCAGCTTGGGACGGACGACTGAAGCTTTCTTT.

This clonotype has more than one count but fewer than ten. The chain joins TRBV18 to TRBJ2-4, with unresolved D. The germline V gene has CDR1 KGHSH and CDR2 LQKENI. The length of the CDR3 is 15 residues. The V and J ends lost 5 bases and 2 bases respectively, with 13 bases between them. The CDR3 spells CASSTLQGPKNIQYF. CDR3 coding DNA: TGTGCCAGCTCAACACTACAAGGCCCCAAAAACATTCAGTACTTC.

The rearrangement joins TRBV6-2 or TRBV6-3 to TRBJ2-1, with 9 nucleotides matching TRBD2. CDR3 length: 15 amino acids. Germline CDR1 and CDR2: MNHEY and SVGEGT. J lost 1 base, V lost 5 bases, and 3 bases had no gene match. CDR3: CASSTSGYSYNEQFF. The CDR3 DNA reads as TGTGCCAGCAGTACTAGCGGGTATTCCTACAATGAGCAGTTCTTC.

This rearrangement joins TRBV20-1 to TRBJ2-4; perhaps TRBD1 as D (5 bases). The CDR3 has 14 residues. The germline V gene has CDR1 DFQATT and CDR2 SNEGSKA (reference sequence). The ends were cut back, 3 bases at V and 0 bases at J, with 9 bases in the middle. In nucleotides, the CDR3 is TGCAGTGCTAGTTACAGGATAGCCAAAAACATTCAGTACTTC. Its protein is CSASYRIAKNIQYF.

The sample holds a few counts of this clonotype. The chain combines TRBV6-1 with TRBJ2-1; 7 nucleotides agree with TRBD1. CDR1 is MNHNS and CDR2 is SASEGT in the germline V gene. J was trimmed by 4 bases and V by 2 bases; bases with no gene match: 2. The length of the CDR3 is 14 residues. The CDR3 DNA sequence: TGTGCCAGCAGTGAATCGGACAGGTACAATGAGCAGTTCTTC. Its protein product is CASSESDRYNEQFF.

This clonotype occurred a few times. The V gene is TRBV28, the J gene TRBJ1-5, with D possibly TRBD1 on 6 matching bases. Trimming shortened V by 3 bases and J by 4 bases, and 13 bases separated the two germline ends. In germline, CDR1 is MDHEN, CDR2 SYDVKM. This CDR3 contains 15 residues. CDR3 coding DNA: TGTGCCAGCAGTTTGGGAGGGGGGGAAAATCAGCCCCAGCATTTT. The encoded protein is CASSLGGGENQPQHF.

This clonotype appeared a few times. This rearrangement joins TRBV4-3 to TRBJ2-7; no reliable D call. The length of the CDR3 is 12 residues. Germline-derived CDR1 and CDR2 are LGHNA and YSLEER. V was shortened by 0 bases and J by 10 bases, with 10 bases between the two germline ends. CDR3 coding DNA: TGCGCCAGCAGCCAAGATTGGGGTACCCAGTACTTC. Protein sequence: CASSQDWGTQYF.

The V gene is TRBV7-8, the J gene TRBJ2-1; maybe TRBD2 (6 bases). This CDR3 has 16 amino acids. Deletions cut 1 base from V and 13 bases from J, with 23 bases between. CDR1 SGHVS and CDR2 FQNEAQ come from the germline V gene. As DNA, the CDR3 is TGTGCCAGCAGCTTAGGGCTCCCGGGAGAAGGAGAGACCCAGTTCTTC. Amino acids: CASSLGLPGEGETQFF.